This paragraph covers one TCR beta chain sequence. V lost 10 bases, J lost 13 bases, and 16 bases lay in between. This CDR3 has 10 residues. The germline V gene encodes CDR1 SNHLY and CDR2 FYNNEI. This sample is drawn from a study of shared clonotypes between healthy human individuals. The sorted-subset replicate PCRs were given roughly 200 ng DNA, which is tens of thousands of T cell genomes. Generated by immunoSEQ multiplex PCR, the TCRdb table keeps only in-frame clones and is missing some. The data contain 2 million to 2.5 million clones, roughly 94% of them singletons. The source material was naive CD4+ T cells sorted from blood. The subset here: CD45RA+ positively selected. This sequence was found in a man aged 18 to 35 in good health. V and J are TRBV2 and TRBJ1-2, with D perhaps TRBD1 (6 bases). In DNA, the CDR3 is TGTGCCATCGGACAGTCATCGGTCACCTTC. It specifies CAIGQSSVTF. The full variable domain, completed using reference TRBV2 and TRBJ1-2, is EPEVTQTPSHQVTQMGQEVILRCVPISNHLYFYWYRQILGQKVEFLVSFYNNEISEKSEIFDDQFSVERPDGSNFTLKIRSTKLEDSAMYFCAIGQSSVTFGSGTRLTVV.